The 16 T cell receptor beta chains in this list originate from one sample, sequenced in a study of T cells in Graves' hyperthyroidism and ophthalmopathy. Amplification of TCR beta CDR3 regions was performed using RNA transcripts as template. In the first-round RT-PCR of the TCR CDR3, the HTBI primer set was used. TCRdb re-derived calls from the multiplex PCR reads in MiXCR, one entry per CDR3 protein. The sample lists under 550,000 distinct CDR3 sequences, about 13% occurring once. Input material: blood. Source of these receptors: a woman aged 18-35 years with Graves' hyperthyroidism.

This clonotype was observed at least ten times. J is TRBJ2-1 and V is TRBV30; perhaps TRBD1 as D (5 bases). Germline V gene data show CDR1 as GTSNPN and CDR2 as SVGIG (reference sequence). V lost 1 base and J 10 bases, leaving 14 bases between the germline ends. This CDR3 has 13 residues. CDR3: CAWSGAGSGEQFF. The CDR3 nucleotides read TGTGCCTGGAGTGGGGCAGGTTCAGGGGAGCAGTTCTTC. The full variable domain, in which reference TRBV30 and TRBJ2-1 provide the parts outside the CDR3, is SQTIHQWPATLVQPVGSPLSLECTVEGTSNPNLYWYRQAAGRGLQLLFYSVGIGQISSEVPQNLSASRPQDRQFILSSKKLLLSDSGFYLCAWSGAGSGEQFFGPGTRLTVL.

This clonotype was recorded many times. This chain links TRBV7-2 with TRBJ2-4; D is uncertain. The germline CDR1 and CDR2 sequences are SGHTA and FQGNSA. Trimming cost V 1 base and J 9 bases, with 4 bases left between them. CDR3 length: 11 residues. This CDR3 reads CASSLVTIQYF. CDR3 sequence (DNA): TGTGCCAGCAGCTTAGTTACCATTCAGTACTTC.

This clonotype was seen repeatedly, ten times or more. The chain is built from TRBV4-1 and TRBJ2-3, with 8 positions matching TRBD2. Losses at the gene ends were 3 bases for V and 3 bases for J; bases not matched to a gene: 8. The germline V gene encodes CDR1 MGHRA and CDR2 YSYEKL. The CDR3 consists of 16 residues. This chain's CDR3 is CASSHYSGIATDTQYF. The DNA for the CDR3 is TGCGCCAGCAGCCACTATAGCGGGATAGCGACAGATACGCAGTATTTT.

J is TRBJ2-2 and V is TRBV12-3 or TRBV12-4, with D possibly being TRBD2 (5 bases). The CDR3 spans 15 residues. V was trimmed by 2 bases and J by 2 bases, leaving 9 bases between them. This CDR3 reads CASSLRLANTGELFF. The DNA of the CDR3 is TGTGCCAGCAGTTTAAGGCTAGCTAACACCGGGGAGCTGTTTTTT.

This clonotype was seen repeatedly, ten times or more. J is TRBJ2-7 and V is TRBV3-1, with unresolved D. The CDR3 runs to 14 residues. Trimming took off 2 bases at V and 2 bases at J, with 10 bases between the two ends. In germline, CDR1 is LGHDT, CDR2 YNNKEL (reference sequence). CDR3 in amino acids: CASSQSPDAYEQYF. CDR3 DNA sequence: TGTGCCAGCAGCCAAAGTCCGGATGCCTACGAGCAGTACTTC.

The J gene is TRBJ2-2, the V gene TRBV30, with TRBD2 matching 10 bases. The germline CDR1 and CDR2 sequences are GTSNPN and SVGIG (reference sequence). V trimming: 5 bases; J trimming: 7 bases; junction bases outside the gene matches: 10. The CDR3 extends over 15 amino acids. The CDR3 loop reads CAWGLAALRGGELFF. In nucleotides, the CDR3 is TGTGCCTGGGGACTAGCGGCACTAAGGGGCGGGGAGCTGTTTTTT.

This clonotype was recorded many times. The V gene is TRBV18, the J gene TRBJ2-1, with 12 bases that match TRBD2. Trimming at V came to 3 bases and at J to 10 bases, leaving 13 bases not matched to a gene. The CDR3 is made up of 17 amino acids. Germline V CDR1 and CDR2: KGHSH, LQKENI. This chain's CDR3 is CASSPDPRLAGAEEQFF. The CDR3 DNA reads as TGTGCCAGCTCACCCGACCCCCGACTAGCGGGAGCCGAGGAGCAGTTCTTC. The full variable domain, completed using reference TRBV18 and TRBJ2-1, is NAGVMQNPRHLVRRRGQEARLRCSPMKGHSHVYWYRQLPEEGLKFMVYLQKENIIDESGMPKERFSAEFPKEGPSILRIQQVVRGDSAAYFCASSPDPRLAGAEEQFFGPGTRLTVL.

This rearrangement joins TRBV20-1 to TRBJ1-2; unclear D gene. V lost 3 bases to trimming and J lost 7 bases, with 9 bases between them. The CDR3 runs 11 residues. Germline V gene lookup returns CDR1 DFQATT and CDR2 SNEGSKA (reference sequence). CDR3 sequence: CSASAGVGYTF. In DNA, the CDR3 is TGCAGTGCTAGTGCCGGGGTTGGCTACACCTTC.

This clonotype was recorded many times. The chain is built from TRBV10-3 and TRBJ2-7; 9 bases agree with TRBD1. Trimming at V came to 2 bases and at J to 7 bases, leaving 3 bases not matched to a gene. Germline-derived CDR1 and CDR2 are ENHRY and SYGVKD. The CDR3 contains 13 residues. The CDR3 reads CAISEVTGGEQYF. CDR3 coding DNA: TGTGCCATCAGTGAGGTGACAGGGGGGGAGCAGTACTTC.

This clonotype occurred many times. This chain joins TRBV28 and TRBJ2-7, with a possible D match to TRBD1 (8 bases). The germline V and J ends were trimmed by 3 bases and 6 bases, with 18 bases remaining between them. The germline V gene has CDR1 MDHEN and CDR2 SYDVKM. The CDR3 runs to 15 residues. CDR3 sequence (DNA): TGTGCCAGCAGTTTCCCGGACAGGGAGGGAGTCGAGCAGTACTTC. This gives the protein CASSFPDREGVEQYF.

This clonotype was counted many times. V usage is TRBV2 and J usage is TRBJ1-6, with 11 bases matching TRBD1. The length of the CDR3 is 16 residues. V lost 3 bases to trimming and J lost 7 bases; unmatched junction nucleotides: 5. Germline V gene sequence: CDR1 SNHLY, CDR2 FYNNEI. The CDR3 loop reads CASSEGTGGTNSPLHF. CDR3 nucleotides: TGTGCCAGCAGTGAGGGGACAGGGGGAACCAATTCACCCCTCCACTTT. Filled out from reference TRBV2 and TRBJ1-6, the complete variable domain reads EPEVTQTPSHQVTQMGQEVILRCVPISNHLYFYWYRQILGQKVEFLVSFYNNEISEKSEIFDDQFSVERPDGSNFTLKIRSTKLEDSAMYFCASSEGTGGTNSPLHFGNGTRLTVT.

This clonotype came up many times. The rearrangement links TRBV28 to TRBJ2-2, with 10 bases aligning to TRBD2. The V gene end was trimmed by 7 bases and the J gene end by 7 bases; junction bases not matched to a gene: 12. This CDR3 is 16 amino acids long. The germline V gene has CDR1 MDHEN and CDR2 SYDVKM. CDR3 sequence: CASTYSGRKEDGELFF. In DNA form, the CDR3 reads TGTGCCAGCACTTATAGCGGGAGGAAAGAAGACGGGGAGCTGTTTTTT.

At least ten counts were recorded for this clonotype. The V call is TRBV7-2, the J call TRBJ2-1; TRBD2 agrees at 8 bases. This CDR3 is 14 amino acids long. Germline-derived CDR1 and CDR2 are SGHTA and FQGNSA. The ends lost 5 bases at V and 4 bases at J; junction bases unmatched: 4. The CDR3 reads CASSAPGGYNEQFF. DNA of the CDR3: TGTGCCAGCAGCGCGCCGGGAGGGTACAATGAGCAGTTCTTC. Together with reference TRBV7-2 and TRBJ2-1, the CDR3 gives the full variable domain: GAGVSQSPSNKVTEKGKDVELRCDPISGHTALYWYRQSLGQGLEFLIYFQGNSAPDKSGLPSDRFSAERTGGSVSTLTIQRTQQEDSAVYLCASSAPGGYNEQFFGPGTRLTVL.

In its sample, this clonotype was seen many times. The chain combines TRBV2 with TRBJ2-7; D ambiguous. CDR3 length: 15 amino acids. Per germline, CDR1 SNHLY and CDR2 FYNNEI. V lost 2 bases and J 0 bases, leaving 11 bases between the germline ends. The CDR3 protein is CASSETYASSYEQYF. The CDR3 DNA reads as TGTGCCAGCAGTGAAACGTATGCAAGCTCCTACGAGCAGTACTTC.

A remark on this clonotype: This could be a read error, since a much larger clone is one nucleotide away. This chain links TRBV9 with TRBJ2-3; D is perhaps TRBD2 (5 bases). Germline values: CDR1 SGDLS, CDR2 YYNGEE. Trimming cost V 3 bases and J 4 bases, with 12 bases left between them. The CDR3 is 14 amino acids. For the CDR3, the DNA is TGTGCCAGCAGCGAGAGAGGGTCAGCAGATACGCAGTATTTT. This sequence encodes CASSERGSADTQYF.

The gene calls are TRBV6-1 and TRBJ2-7, with a tentative D call TRBD1 (5 bases). From germline, CDR1 is MNHNS and CDR2 SASEGT. This CDR3 is built from 16 residues. Trimming removed 4 bases at V and 2 bases at J, with 18 bases between. This chain's CDR3 is CASSVSLTAQTYEQYF. In nucleotides, the CDR3 is TGTGCCAGCAGTGTAAGTCTGACAGCCCAAACCTACGAGCAGTACTTC.